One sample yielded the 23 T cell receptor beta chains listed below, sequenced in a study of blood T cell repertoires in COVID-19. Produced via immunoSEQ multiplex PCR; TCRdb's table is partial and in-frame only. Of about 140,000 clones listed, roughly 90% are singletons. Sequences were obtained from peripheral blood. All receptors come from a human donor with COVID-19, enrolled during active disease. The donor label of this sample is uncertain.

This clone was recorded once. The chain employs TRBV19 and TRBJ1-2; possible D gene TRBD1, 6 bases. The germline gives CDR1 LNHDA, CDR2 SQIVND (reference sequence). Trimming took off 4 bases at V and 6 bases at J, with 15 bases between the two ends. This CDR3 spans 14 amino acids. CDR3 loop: CASSRLGTLDGYTF. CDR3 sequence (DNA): TGTGCCAGTAGTAGACTCGGGACACTCGATGGCTACACCTTC.

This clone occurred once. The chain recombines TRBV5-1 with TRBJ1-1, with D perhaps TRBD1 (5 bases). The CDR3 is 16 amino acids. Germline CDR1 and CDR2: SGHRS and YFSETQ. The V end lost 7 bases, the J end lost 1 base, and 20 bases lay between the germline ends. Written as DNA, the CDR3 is TGCGCCAGCCACACCCTACCGGGGGGGGAGAACACTGAAGCTTTCTTT. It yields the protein CASHTLPGGENTEAFF. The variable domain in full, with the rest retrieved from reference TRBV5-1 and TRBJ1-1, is KAGVTQTPRYLIKTRGQQVTLSCSPISGHRSVSWYQQTPGQGLQFLFEYFSETQRNKGNFPGRFSGRQFSNSRSEMNVSTLELGDSALYLCASHTLPGGENTEAFFGQGTRLTVV.

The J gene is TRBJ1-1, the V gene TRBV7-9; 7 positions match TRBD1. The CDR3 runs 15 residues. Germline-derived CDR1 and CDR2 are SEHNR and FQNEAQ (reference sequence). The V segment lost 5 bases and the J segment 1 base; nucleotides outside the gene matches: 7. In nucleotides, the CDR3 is TGTGCCAGCAGCACAGTGAGGGGGCCGAACACTGAAGCTTTCTTT. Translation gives CASSTVRGPNTEAFF.

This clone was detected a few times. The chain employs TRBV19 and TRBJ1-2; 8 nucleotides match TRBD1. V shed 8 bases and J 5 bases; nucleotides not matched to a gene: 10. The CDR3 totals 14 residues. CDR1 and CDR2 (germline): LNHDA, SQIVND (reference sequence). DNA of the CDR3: TGTGCCAGTGTCTCAGGACAGGGTTCGTATGGCTACACCTTC. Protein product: CASVSGQGSYGYTF.

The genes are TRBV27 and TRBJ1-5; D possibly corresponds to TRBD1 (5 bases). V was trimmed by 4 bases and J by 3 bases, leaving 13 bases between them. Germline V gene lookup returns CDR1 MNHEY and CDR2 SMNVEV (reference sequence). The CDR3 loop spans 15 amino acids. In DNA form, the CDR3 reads TGTGCCAGCAGTTCCCAAGGCAGGGCCAATCAGCCCCAGCATTTT. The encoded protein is CASSSQGRANQPQHF.

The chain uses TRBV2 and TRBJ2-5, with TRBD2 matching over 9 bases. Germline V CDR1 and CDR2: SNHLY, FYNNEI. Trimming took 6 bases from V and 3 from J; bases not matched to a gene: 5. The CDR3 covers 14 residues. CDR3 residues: CASRRGGLEETQYF. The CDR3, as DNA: TGTGCCAGCAGGCGGGGGGGCTTGGAAGAGACCCAGTACTTC.

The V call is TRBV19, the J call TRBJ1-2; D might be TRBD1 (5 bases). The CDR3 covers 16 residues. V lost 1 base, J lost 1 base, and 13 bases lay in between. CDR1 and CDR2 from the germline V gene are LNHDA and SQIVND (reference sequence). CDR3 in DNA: TGTGCCAGTAGTATAGTCGGCGACAGCGTTAACTATGGCTACACCTTC. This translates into CASSIVGDSVNYGYTF.

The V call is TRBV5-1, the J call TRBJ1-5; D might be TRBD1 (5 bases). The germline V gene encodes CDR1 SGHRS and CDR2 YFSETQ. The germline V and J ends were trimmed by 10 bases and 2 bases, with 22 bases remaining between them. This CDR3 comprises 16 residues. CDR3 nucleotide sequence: TGCGCCCGCCGCTGGGCCGGCGGGGGGGGCAATCAGCCCCAGCATTTT. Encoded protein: CARRWAGGGGNQPQHF.

The CDR3 spells CASPLTRDRDTGELFF. Here the CDR3 DNA reads TGTGCCAGCCCCCTGACCCGGGACAGAGACACCGGGGAGCTGTTTTTT. This chain uses TRBV25-1 with TRBJ2-2, with 7 bases identical to TRBD1. J was trimmed by 3 bases and V by 8 bases; bases with no gene match: 12. Per the germline V gene, CDR1 is MGHDK and CDR2 is SYGVNS. CDR3 length: 16 amino acids.

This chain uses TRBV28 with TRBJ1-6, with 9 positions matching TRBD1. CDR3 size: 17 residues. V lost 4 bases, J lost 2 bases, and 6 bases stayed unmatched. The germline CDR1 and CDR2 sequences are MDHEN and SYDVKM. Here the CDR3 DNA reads TGTGCCAGCAGTTACCCTACAGGGGGCGCCTATAATTCACCCCTCCACTTT. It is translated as CASSYPTGGAYNSPLHF.

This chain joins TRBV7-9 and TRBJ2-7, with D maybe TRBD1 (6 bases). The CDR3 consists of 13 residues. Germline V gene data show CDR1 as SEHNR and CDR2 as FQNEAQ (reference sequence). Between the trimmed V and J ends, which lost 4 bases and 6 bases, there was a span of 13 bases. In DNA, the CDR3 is TGTGCCAGCAGCTCCCGGTTAGGGGGCGAGCAGTACTTC. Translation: CASSSRLGGEQYF.

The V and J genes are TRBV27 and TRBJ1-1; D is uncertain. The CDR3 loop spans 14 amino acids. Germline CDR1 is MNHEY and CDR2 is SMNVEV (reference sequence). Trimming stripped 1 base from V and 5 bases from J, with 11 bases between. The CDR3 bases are TGTGCCAGCAGTTTATACGGCAGGTGGACTGAAGCTTTCTTT. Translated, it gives CASSLYGRWTEAFF.

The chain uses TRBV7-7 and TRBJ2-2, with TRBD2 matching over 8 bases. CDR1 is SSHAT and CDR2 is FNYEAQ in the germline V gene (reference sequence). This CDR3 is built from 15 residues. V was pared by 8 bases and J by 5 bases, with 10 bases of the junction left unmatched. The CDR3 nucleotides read TGTGCCAGCCGGAAAGCGGGGGTGAATACCGGGGAGCTGTTTTTT. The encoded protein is CASRKAGVNTGELFF.

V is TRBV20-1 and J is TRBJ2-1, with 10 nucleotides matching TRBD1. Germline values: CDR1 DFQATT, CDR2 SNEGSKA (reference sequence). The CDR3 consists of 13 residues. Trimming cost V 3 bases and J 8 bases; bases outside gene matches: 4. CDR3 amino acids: CSASRDRGHEQFF. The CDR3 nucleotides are TGCAGTGCTAGTCGGGACAGGGGTCATGAGCAGTTCTTC.

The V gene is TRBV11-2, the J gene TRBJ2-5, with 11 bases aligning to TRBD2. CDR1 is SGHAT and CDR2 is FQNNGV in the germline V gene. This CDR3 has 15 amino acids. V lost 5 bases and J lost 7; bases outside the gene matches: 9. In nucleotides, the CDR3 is TGTGCCAGCAGCGTTAGCGGGGGGGGCTTCGGGACCCAGTACTTC. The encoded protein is CASSVSGGGFGTQYF.

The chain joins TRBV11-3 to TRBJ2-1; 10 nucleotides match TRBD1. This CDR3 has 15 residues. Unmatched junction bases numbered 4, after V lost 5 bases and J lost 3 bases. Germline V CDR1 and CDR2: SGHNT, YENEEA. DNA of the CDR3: TGTGCCAGCAGCCTGGGGACAGGGGTCTACAATGAGCAGTTCTTC. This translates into CASSLGTGVYNEQFF.

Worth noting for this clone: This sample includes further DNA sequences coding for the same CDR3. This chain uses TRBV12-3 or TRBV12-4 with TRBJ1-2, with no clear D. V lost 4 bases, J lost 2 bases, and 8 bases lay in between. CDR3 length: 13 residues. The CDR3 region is CASSSPGNYGYTF. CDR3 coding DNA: TGTGCCAGCAGTTCCCCGGGGAACTATGGCTACACCTTC.

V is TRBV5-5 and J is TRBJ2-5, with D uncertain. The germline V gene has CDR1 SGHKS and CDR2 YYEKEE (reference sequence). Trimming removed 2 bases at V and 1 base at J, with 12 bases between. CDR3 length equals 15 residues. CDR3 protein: CASSFGPLLQETQYF. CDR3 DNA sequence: TGTGCCAGCAGCTTTGGCCCTCTTCTCCAAGAGACCCAGTACTTC. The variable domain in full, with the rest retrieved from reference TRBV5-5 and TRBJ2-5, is DAGVTQSPTHLIKTRGQQVTLRCSPISGHKSVSWYQQVLGQGPQFIFQYYEKEERGRGNFPDRFSARQFPNYSSELNVNALLLGDSALYLCASSFGPLLQETQYFGPGTRLLVL.

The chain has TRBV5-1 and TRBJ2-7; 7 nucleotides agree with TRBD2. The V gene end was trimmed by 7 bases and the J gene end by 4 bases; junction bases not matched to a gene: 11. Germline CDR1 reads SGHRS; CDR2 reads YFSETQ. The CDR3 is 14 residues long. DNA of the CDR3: TGCGCCAGCCGACTCTCCGGCGGGAGTTACGAGCAGTACTTC. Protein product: CASRLSGGSYEQYF.

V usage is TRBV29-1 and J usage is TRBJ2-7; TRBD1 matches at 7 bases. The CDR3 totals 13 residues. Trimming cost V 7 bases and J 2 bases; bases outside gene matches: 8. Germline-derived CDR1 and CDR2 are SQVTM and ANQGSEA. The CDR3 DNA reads TGCAGCGGGCTTACAGGGGACACCTACGAGCAGTACTTC. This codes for CSGLTGDTYEQYF.

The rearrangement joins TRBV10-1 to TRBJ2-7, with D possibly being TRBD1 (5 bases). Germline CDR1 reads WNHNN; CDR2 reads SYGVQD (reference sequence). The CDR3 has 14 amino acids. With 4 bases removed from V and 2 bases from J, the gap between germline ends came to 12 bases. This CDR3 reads CASSVGLGAYEQYF. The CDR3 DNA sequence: TGCGCCAGCAGTGTTGGATTAGGGGCCTACGAGCAGTACTTC.

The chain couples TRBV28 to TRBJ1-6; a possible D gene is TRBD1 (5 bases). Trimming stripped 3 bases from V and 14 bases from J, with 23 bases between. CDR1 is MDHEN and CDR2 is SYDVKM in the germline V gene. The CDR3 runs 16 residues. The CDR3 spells CASSFMGGPPTGTLHF. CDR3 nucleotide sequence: TGTGCCAGCAGTTTTATGGGGGGACCTCCGACGGGCACCCTCCACTTT.

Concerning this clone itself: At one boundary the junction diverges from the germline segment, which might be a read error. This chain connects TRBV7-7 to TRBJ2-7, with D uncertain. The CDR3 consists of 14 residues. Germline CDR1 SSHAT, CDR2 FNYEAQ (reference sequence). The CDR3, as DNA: TGTGCTAGCAGCTTAGGTCCAGGCGCCTACGAGCAGTACTTC. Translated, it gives CASSLGPGAYEQYF.